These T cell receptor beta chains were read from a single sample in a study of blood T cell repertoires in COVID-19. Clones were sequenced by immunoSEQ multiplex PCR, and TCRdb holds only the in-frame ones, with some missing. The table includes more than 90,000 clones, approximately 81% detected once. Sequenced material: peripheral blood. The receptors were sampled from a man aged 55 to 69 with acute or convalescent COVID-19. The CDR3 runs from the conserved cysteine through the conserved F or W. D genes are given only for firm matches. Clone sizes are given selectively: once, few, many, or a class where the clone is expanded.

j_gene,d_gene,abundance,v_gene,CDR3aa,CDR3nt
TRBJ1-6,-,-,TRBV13,CASSQTGGRVPLTYNSPLHF,TGTGCCAGCAGCCAGACAGGTGGGCGCGTGCCCCTCACTTATAATTCACCCCTCCACTTT
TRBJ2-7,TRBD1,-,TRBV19,CASGDRGMYEQYF,TGTGCCAGTGGGGACAGGGGGATGTACGAGCAGTACTTC
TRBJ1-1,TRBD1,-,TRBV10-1,CASSSGGSMDTEAFF,TGCGCCAGCAGTTCAGGGGGCAGCATGGACACTGAAGCTTTCTTT
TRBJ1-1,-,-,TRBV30,CAWRVGGARNTEAFF,TGTGCCTGGAGGGTGGGGGGGGCCAGAAACACTGAAGCTTTCTTT
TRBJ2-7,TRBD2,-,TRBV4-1,CASSPSASGNSYEQYF,TGCGCCAGCAGCCCCAGCGCTAGCGGGAACTCCTACGAGCAGTACTTC
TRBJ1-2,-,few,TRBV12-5,CASGDGQFYGYTF,TGTGCTAGTGGGGACGGACAGTTCTATGGCTACACCTTC
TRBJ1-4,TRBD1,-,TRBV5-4,CASSLRLTGGREKLFF,TGTGCCAGCAGCCTCCGCCTTACAGGGGGGCGTGAAAAACTGTTTTTT
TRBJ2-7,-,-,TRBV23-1,CASSQYDNQTYEQYF,TGCGCCAGCAGTCAATATGACAACCAGACCTACGAGCAGTACTTC
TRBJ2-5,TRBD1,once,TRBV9,CASSVEGAYQETQYF,TGTGCCAGCAGCGTAGAGGGGGCTTACCAAGAGACCCAGTACTTC
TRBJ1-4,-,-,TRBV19,CASGWGTKGEKLFF,TGTGCCAGTGGCTGGGGGACAAAAGGTGAAAAACTGTTTTTT
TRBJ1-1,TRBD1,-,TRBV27,CASSLLGRTGNMNTEAFF,TGTGCCAGCAGTTTATTAGGGAGGACAGGGAACATGAACACTGAAGCTTTCTTT
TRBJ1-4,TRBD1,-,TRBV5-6,CASSLGQGATNEKLFF,TGTGCCAGCAGCCTGGGACAGGGGGCCACTAATGAAAAACTGTTTTTT
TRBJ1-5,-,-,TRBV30,CAWSRRLGAQPQHF,TGTGCCTGGAGTAGGCGGTTAGGGGCTCAGCCCCAGCATTTT
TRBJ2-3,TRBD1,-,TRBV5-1,CASSSGTGTSTDTQYF,TGCGCCAGCAGCTCGGGGACAGGGACTAGCACAGATACGCAGTATTTT
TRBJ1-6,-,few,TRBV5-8,CASSLASEMNSPLHF,TGTGCCAGCAGCTTGGCTTCAGAAATGAATTCACCCCTCCACTTT
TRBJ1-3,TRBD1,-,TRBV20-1,CSADRGSTIYF,TGCAGTGCAGACAGGGGGAGTACCATATATTTT
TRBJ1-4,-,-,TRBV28,CASRTGRQEKLFF,TGTGCCAGCAGGACCGGGAGGCAGGAAAAACTGTTTTTT
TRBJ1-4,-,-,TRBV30,CASNEGQPNEKLFF,TGTGCCTCAAATGAGGGACAACCAAATGAAAAACTGTTTTTT
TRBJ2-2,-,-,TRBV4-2,CASSQLDRSNTGELFF,TGTGCCAGCAGCCAACTTGACAGGTCGAACACCGGGGAGCTGTTTTTT
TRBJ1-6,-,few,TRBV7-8,CASSLEGSSPLHF,TGTGCCAGCAGCTTAGAAGGGAGTTCACCCCTCCACTTT
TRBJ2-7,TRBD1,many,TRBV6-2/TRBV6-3,CASSLRMGQFAYEQYF,TGTGCCAGCAGTTTGAGAATGGGACAGTTTGCCTACGAGCAGTACTTC
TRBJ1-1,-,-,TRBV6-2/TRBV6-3,CASSAGGGMGTEAFF,TGTGCCAGCAGTGCCGGGGGAGGGATGGGCACTGAAGCTTTCTTT
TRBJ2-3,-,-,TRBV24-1,CATKEGDTRTDTQYF,TGTGCCACCAAGGAGGGTGACACGCGCACAGATACGCAGTATTTT
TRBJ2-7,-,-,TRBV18,CASSPQGQLGGEQYF,TGTGCCAGCTCACCACAGGGGCAGCTCGGTGGCGAGCAGTACTTC
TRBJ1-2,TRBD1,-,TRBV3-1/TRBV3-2,CASSRQGQLNYGYTF,TGTGCCAGCAGCCGCCAGGGACAGCTAAACTATGGCTACACCTTC
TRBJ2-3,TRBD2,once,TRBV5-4,CASSEYRGGDADTQYF,TGTGCCAGCAGCGAATACCGGGGGGGAGACGCGGATACGCAGTATTTT
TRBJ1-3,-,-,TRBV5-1,CASTRGGYETGNTIYF,TGCGCCAGCACCCGAGGAGGGTACGAAACTGGAAACACCATATATTTT
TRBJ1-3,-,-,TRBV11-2,CASSLGSKEGNTIYF,TGTGCCAGCAGCTTAGGATCCAAGGAGGGAAACACCATATATTTT
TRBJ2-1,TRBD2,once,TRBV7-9,CASSSPGLAGVGEQFF,TGTGCCAGCAGCTCTCCGGGACTAGCGGGAGTTGGTGAGCAGTTCTTC
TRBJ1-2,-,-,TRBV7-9,CASSPGMGYTF,TGTGCCAGCAGCCCGGGTATGGGCTACACCTTC
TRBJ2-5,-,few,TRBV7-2,CASSLNTGQETQYF,TGTGCCAGCAGCTTAAATACGGGCCAAGAGACCCAGTACTTC
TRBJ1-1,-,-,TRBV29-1,CSVSPPGGAWTGTEAFF,TGCAGCGTTTCCCCACCGGGGGGCGCTTGGACGGGCACTGAAGCTTTCTTT
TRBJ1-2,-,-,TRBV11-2,CASSLGSAGVYGYTF,TGTGCCAGCAGCTTAGGATCGGCAGGGGTCTATGGCTACACCTTC
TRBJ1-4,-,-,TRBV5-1,CASSLAWGLNEKLFF,TGCGCCAGCAGCTTGGCCTGGGGCCTTAATGAAAAACTGTTTTTT
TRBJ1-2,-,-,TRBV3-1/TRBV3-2,CASSQGAGYTF,TGTGCCAGCAGCCAAGGGGCTGGCTACACCTTC